The rows below give T cell receptor beta chains drawn from one sample of a study. Using its own MiXCR run on the RT-PCR reads, TCRdb lists one record per CDR3 protein. The sample has hundreds of thousands of distinct CDR3 sequences, 12% to 15% seen once. The sequenced material came from memory CD4+ T cells from blood. These receptors all stem from a female donor in good health, serving as a healthy control. Each CDR3 is given with its conserved first and last residue. D genes are given only for firm matches. Not every row has a clone size; where given, it reads once, few, many or a size class.

CSVDGVGGNEQFF | TGCAGCGTAGACGGAGTGGGCGGGAATGAGCAGTTCTTC | . | TRBJ2-1 | TRBV29-1 | .
CASSLVNSGGLSYNEQFF | TGTGCCAGCAGCTTAGTAAATTCGGGGGGGCTCTCCTACAATGAGCAGTTCTTC | TRBD2 | TRBJ2-1 | TRBV7-2 | few
CASSLFGGRQETQYF | TGCGCCAGCAGCTTGTTCGGGGGTCGCCAAGAGACCCAGTACTTC | . | TRBJ2-5 | TRBV5-1 | .
CASSPRRSGLIYEQYF | TGTGCCAGCTCACCTCGGCGATCGGGACTGATCTACGAGCAGTACTTC | . | TRBJ2-7 | TRBV18 | .
CASSPLLSIQETQYF | TGTGCCAGCAGCCCCCTTTTGAGCATCCAAGAGACCCAGTACTTC | . | TRBJ2-5 | TRBV7-2 | few
CASRKAGELFF | TGTGCCAGCAGAAAAGCCGGGGAGCTGTTTTTT | . | TRBJ2-2 | TRBV27 | few
CASSVSGTGYLQPQHF | TGTGCCAGCAGTGTCTCCGGGACAGGGTACCTTCAGCCCCAGCATTTT | TRBD1 | TRBJ1-5 | TRBV6-4 | .
CSAADREIYEQFF | TGCAGTGCTGCCGACAGGGAAATCTATGAGCAGTTCTTC | TRBD1 | TRBJ2-1 | TRBV20-1 | .
CASSLSIGGNTEAFF | TGTGCCAGCAGCCTCAGCATAGGGGGGAACACTGAAGCTTTCTTT | . | TRBJ1-1 | TRBV6-1 | .
CASSFVGADTQYF | TGTGCCAGCAGTTTTGTGGGCGCAGATACGCAGTATTTT | . | TRBJ2-3 | TRBV27 | .